Presented here are 15 T cell receptor beta chains from one specimen sequenced in a study of cytomegalovirus exposure and HLA in healthy donors. This PCR relied on a set of 60 Vbeta primers and 13 Jbeta primers. Profiled with immunoSEQ multiplex PCR; TCRdb holds only in-frame clones, not every one. The sample lists 180,000 or so clones; approximately 80% were seen once. Sequences were obtained from PBMCs. These TCRs come from a woman between 45 and 60 years old in good health and CMV-seronegative.

In DNA form, the CDR3 reads TGTGCCAGCAGCTCATTTAAGGACAGGGGGAGTCGCTCTGTAGCTTTCTTT. This gives the protein CASSSFKDRGSRSVAFF. This rearrangement joins TRBV13 to TRBJ1-1; 10 positions match TRBD1. The CDR3 spans 17 residues. Germline V gene lookup returns CDR1 PRHDT and CDR2 FYEKMQ (reference sequence). V shed 4 bases, J shed 10 bases, and the junction held 18 bases outside the gene matches. The full variable domain, its missing parts supplied by reference TRBV13 and TRBJ1-1, is AAGVIQSPRHLIKEKRETATLKCYPIPRHDTVYWYQQGPGQDPQFLISFYEKMQSDKGSIPDRFSAQQFSDYHSELNMSSLELGDSALYFCASSSFKDRGSRSVAFFGQGTRLTVV.

The V and J genes are TRBV4-1 and TRBJ1-1; 9 bases line up with TRBD1. The CDR3 extends over 14 amino acids. J gave up 5 bases and V 4 bases, and 5 bases lay outside the gene matches. Germline CDR1 and CDR2: MGHRA and YSYEKL. CDR3 amino acids: CASSLGTGMTEAFF. CDR3 coding DNA: TGCGCCAGCAGCCTCGGGACAGGGATGACTGAAGCTTTCTTT.

Comment on this clone: Its ends do not fully match the called genes, so a read error is possible. The chain links TRBV25-1 to TRBJ1-6, with 9 bases aligning to TRBD1. Germline CDR1 is MGHDK and CDR2 is SYGVNS. CDR3 length: 16 amino acids. DNA of the CDR3: TGTGCCAGCAGTGAATTTGGGACAGGGAAAAATTCACCCCTCCGCTTT. Protein sequence: CASSEFGTGKNSPLRF.

The V call is TRBV7-2, the J call TRBJ1-3, with no clear D. The CDR3 covers 16 residues. Trimming took off 3 bases at V and 4 bases at J, with 16 bases between the two ends. The germline CDR1 and CDR2 sequences are SGHTA and FQGNSA. Here the CDR3 reads CASSFAWSRGGNTIYF. CDR3 DNA: TGTGCCAGCAGCTTCGCGTGGTCCCGAGGGGGAAACACCATATATTTT.

The chain is built from TRBV6-1 and TRBJ1-4; 9 bases agree with TRBD1. The CDR3 extends over 15 amino acids. Per germline, CDR1 MNHNS and CDR2 SASEGT. V was pared by 7 bases and J by 5 bases, with 8 bases of the junction left unmatched. The CDR3 sequence: CASTRRGTGNEKLFF. CDR3 nucleotide sequence: TGTGCCAGCACCCGACGGGGGACAGGGAATGAAAAACTGTTTTTT.

About this clone itself: Other DNA sequences in this sample translate to the same CDR3. The rearrangement links TRBV9 to TRBJ1-1; D gene unclear. Trimming shortened V by 1 base and J by 0 bases, and 4 bases separated the two germline ends. This CDR3 is 13 amino acids long. Germline V gene data show CDR1 as SGDLS and CDR2 as YYNGEE. The CDR3 sequence is CASSVSMNTEAFF. The CDR3 DNA reads TGTGCCAGCAGCGTAAGCATGAACACTGAAGCTTTCTTT. The variable domain in full, with the rest retrieved from reference TRBV9 and TRBJ1-1, is DSGVTQTPKHLITATGQRVTLRCSPRSGDLSVYWYQQSLDQGLQFLIQYYNGEERAKGNILERFSAQQFPDLHSELNLSSLELGDSALYFCASSVSMNTEAFFGQGTRLTVV.

This clone appeared a single time. V and J are TRBV25-1 and TRBJ2-7; a possible D gene is TRBD1 (6 bases). The CDR3 covers 16 residues. Trimming shortened V by 4 bases and J by 5 bases, and 21 bases separated the two germline ends. Looked up from germline, CDR1 is MGHDK and CDR2 is SYGVNS. CDR3 amino acids: CASSVAGTPKAHEQYF. The CDR3, as DNA: TGTGCCAGCAGTGTTGCCGGGACACCGAAAGCTCACGAGCAGTACTTC.

The genes are TRBV30 and TRBJ2-3; 11 nucleotides agree with TRBD2. V lost 3 bases to trimming and J lost 4 bases; unmatched junction nucleotides: 3. Germline V gene data show CDR1 as GTSNPN and CDR2 as SVGIG (reference sequence). This CDR3 spans 14 amino acids. CDR3 DNA sequence: TGTGCCTGGAGACTAGCGGGGGATTCAGATACGCAGTATTTT. Amino acids: CAWRLAGDSDTQYF.

The chain combines TRBV6-5 with TRBJ2-7, with 8 bases lining up with TRBD2. Germline loops: CDR1 MNHEY, CDR2 SVGAGI. V lost 2 bases, J lost 6 bases, and 9 bases stayed unmatched. The CDR3 is made up of 15 amino acids. The CDR3 here is CASSYTRTSSSEQYF. The CDR3, as DNA: TGTGCCAGCAGTTACACTAGGACTAGCTCGAGCGAGCAGTACTTC.

The rearrangement uses TRBV5-1 and TRBJ2-3; TRBD1 is a possible D gene (6 bases). Germline V gene data show CDR1 as SGHRS and CDR2 as YFSETQ. V was trimmed by 3 bases and J by 5 bases, leaving 7 bases between them. The CDR3 is 12 amino acids. CDR3 in amino acids: CASSSQGDTQYF. Written as DNA, the CDR3 is TGCGCCAGCAGCTCACAGGGAGATACGCAGTATTTT.

The chain links TRBV7-2 to TRBJ2-5; D remains ambiguous. The J call may be wrong; the DNA end is better matched by TRBJ2-7. Germline loops: CDR1 SGHTA, CDR2 FQGNSA. The CDR3 consists of 11 residues. As DNA, the CDR3 is TGTGCCAGCAGCCCTTCCAACGAGCAGTACTTC. Residues: CASSPSNEQYF.

This chain connects TRBV6-1 to TRBJ2-7; D is possibly TRBD1 (6 bases). CDR1 is MNHNS and CDR2 is SASEGT in the germline V gene. Deletions cut 5 bases from V and 1 base from J, with 9 bases between. This CDR3 spans 13 amino acids. Here the CDR3 reads CASSFQGSYEQYF. The CDR3 nucleotides are TGTGCCAGCAGTTTCCAGGGGTCCTACGAGCAGTACTTC.

This clone showed up just once. The V and J genes are TRBV7-6 and TRBJ2-2, with TRBD1 matching 9 bases. The germline CDR1 and CDR2 sequences are SGHVS and FNYEAQ. Trimming removed 4 bases from V and 6 bases from J; junction bases left unmatched: 6. The CDR3 has 15 amino acids. CDR3 DNA: TGTGCCAGCAGCTCCTACAGGGGGCGACCCGGGGAGCTGTTTTTT. Amino acid sequence: CASSSYRGRPGELFF.

The chain is built from TRBV5-6 and TRBJ2-7; perhaps TRBD1 as D (6 bases). Trimming stripped 4 bases from V and 4 bases from J, with 18 bases between. CDR3 length: 15 residues. Germline lookup yields CDR1 SGHDT and CDR2 YYEEEE. CDR3 nucleotides: TGTGCCAGCAGCAGACCGGGACAACCTTCTTACGAGCAGTACTTC. Translation: CASSRPGQPSYEQYF.

The CDR3 spells CASSLGGIDSPLHF. As DNA, the CDR3 is TGCGCCAGCAGCTTAGGGGGCATCGATTCACCCCTCCACTTT. V gene TRBV5-1 combines with J gene TRBJ1-6, with 7 bases lining up with TRBD1. J lost 8 bases, V lost 2 bases, and 4 bases had no gene match. The CDR3 extends over 14 amino acids. Germline assignment: CDR1 SGHRS and CDR2 YFSETQ. The whole variable domain, remainder taken from reference TRBV5-1 and TRBJ1-6, is KAGVTQTPRYLIKTRGQQVTLSCSPISGHRSVSWYQQTPGQGLQFLFEYFSETQRNKGNFPGRFSGRQFSNSRSEMNVSTLELGDSALYLCASSLGGIDSPLHFGNGTRLTVT.